The rows below give T cell receptor beta chains drawn from one sample of a study of T cell repertoires in cytomegalovirus infection. From the reads, TCRdb called clonotypes with MiXCR, one entry per CDR3 protein. The repertoire holds fewer than 30,000 distinct CDR3 sequences, with around 20% as singletons. Antigens for these TCRs are unknown. The sample consisted of CD8+ T cells from cultured PBMCs, taken from culture after CMV antigen stimulation. Receptor source: a human donor in good health (CMV status not recorded). Some clones in this sample may be carry-over from other donors' samples. Each CDR3 is given with its conserved first and last residue. D genes are given only for firm matches. Size tells how often a clone was seen (once, few, many) or the class of an expanded clone, and some rows leave it out.

V: TRBV27; size: few; J: TRBJ2-1; D: NA; CDR3: CASSPSERYNEQFF; DNA: TGTGCCAGCAGTCCGTCGGAGCGTTACAATGAGCAGTTCTTC
V: TRBV7-9; size: NA; J: TRBJ2-7; D: NA; CDR3: CASGVLRGDYEQYF; DNA: TGTGCCAGCGGCGTCCTCCGCGGGGACTACGAGCAGTACTTC
V: TRBV7-4; size: NA; J: TRBJ1-5; D: TRBD1; CDR3: CASRGTGDSNQPQHF; DNA: TGTGCCAGCAGGGGGACAGGGGATAGCAATCAGCCCCAGCATTTT
V: TRBV7-2; size: NA; J: TRBJ2-7; D: NA; CDR3: CASSLTTSAYEQYF; DNA: TGTGCCAGCAGCCTTACCACCTCGGCCTACGAGCAGTACTTC
V: TRBV7-2; size: few; J: TRBJ2-2; D: NA; CDR3: CASPNGGELFF; DNA: TGTGCCAGCCCTAATGGCGGGGAGCTGTTTTTT
V: TRBV7-6; size: NA; J: TRBJ2-1; D: NA; CDR3: CASSPAGTSSYNEQFF; DNA: TGTGCCAGCAGTCCCGCCGGGACCAGCTCCTACAATGAGCAGTTCTTC
V: TRBV7-2; size: NA; J: TRBJ1-6; D: NA; CDR3: CASSLGHQYNSPLHF; DNA: TGTGCCAGCAGCTTAGGACACCAATATAATTCACCCCTCCACTTT
V: TRBV4-1; size: many; J: TRBJ2-1; D: NA; CDR3: CASSQVPGTEQFF; DNA: TGCGCCAGCAGCCAAGTGCCGGGGACAGAGCAGTTCTTC
V: TRBV2; size: NA; J: TRBJ1-5; D: TRBD1; CDR3: CASKTRGSDNQPQHF; DNA: TGTGCCAGCAAAACCAGGGGGTCGGACAATCAGCCCCAGCATTTT
V: TRBV11-3; size: NA; J: TRBJ2-5; D: NA; CDR3: CASSPRGQETQYF; DNA: TGTGCCAGCAGCCCCAGGGGTCAAGAGACCCAGTACTTC
V: TRBV28; size: NA; J: TRBJ1-5; D: NA; CDR3: CASSIVYGGNQPQHF; DNA: TGTGCCAGCAGCATAGTTTACGGGGGCAATCAGCCCCAGCATTTT
V: TRBV7-3; size: NA; J: TRBJ2-5; D: NA; CDR3: CASSLTGLETQYF; DNA: TGTGCCAGCAGCTTAACGGGGCTAGAGACCCAGTACTTC
V: TRBV27; size: NA; J: TRBJ2-2; D: NA; CDR3: CASRRGAGTGELFF; DNA: TGTGCCAGCAGACGGGGCGCGGGCACCGGGGAGCTGTTTTTT
V: TRBV6-6; size: NA; J: TRBJ2-7; D: NA; CDR3: CASSYSPPGEQYF; DNA: TGTGCCAGCAGTTACTCCCCACCGGGCGAGCAGTACTTC
V: TRBV28; size: many; J: TRBJ2-1; D: NA; CDR3: CASSSRPLSYNEQFF; DNA: TGTGCCAGCTCCTCCAGACCGCTCTCCTACAATGAGCAGTTCTTC
V: TRBV6-2/TRBV6-3; size: NA; J: TRBJ2-3; D: NA; CDR3: CASAPEVLKTDTQYF; DNA: TGTGCCAGCGCTCCTGAGGTTCTCAAGACAGATACGCAGTATTTT
V: TRBV7-2; size: many; J: TRBJ2-1; D: NA; CDR3: CASSLNTRGEQFF; DNA: TGTGCCAGCAGCTTAAACACTCGAGGTGAGCAGTTCTTC
V: TRBV5-6; size: few; J: TRBJ2-1; D: TRBD1; CDR3: CASSRGQGINEQFF; DNA: TGTGCCAGCAGCCGAGGACAGGGGATAAATGAGCAGTTCTTC
V: TRBV11-2; size: once; J: TRBJ2-7; D: TRBD2; CDR3: CASSTAGAYEQYF; DNA: TGTGCCAGCAGTACAGCGGGGGCCTACGAGCAGTACTTC
V: TRBV20-1; size: few; J: TRBJ1-1; D: NA; CDR3: CSARDWEGRDTEAFF; DNA: TGCAGTGCTAGAGATTGGGAGGGGCGAGACACTGAAGCTTTCTTT
V: TRBV15; size: NA; J: TRBJ2-7; D: TRBD1; CDR3: CATSRPWRTGAYEQYF; DNA: TGTGCCACCAGCAGACCCTGGAGAACAGGGGCCTACGAGCAGTACTTC
V: TRBV7-2; size: few; J: TRBJ2-2; D: TRBD1; CDR3: CASSFRTGGTGELFF; DNA: TGTGCCAGCAGCTTCCGGACAGGGGGTACCGGGGAGCTGTTTTTT
V: TRBV19; size: few; J: TRBJ2-2; D: NA; CDR3: CASRTWQGGNTGELFF; DNA: TGTGCCAGTAGAACATGGCAGGGGGGCAACACCGGGGAGCTGTTTTTT
V: TRBV7-8; size: few; J: TRBJ1-1; D: NA; CDR3: CASSPRSGSEAFF; DNA: TGTGCCAGCAGCCCACGATCGGGGAGTGAAGCTTTCTTT
V: TRBV27; size: NA; J: TRBJ1-5; D: TRBD1; CDR3: CASSLYTGAPDQPQHF; DNA: TGTGCCAGCAGTTTATATACAGGGGCCCCCGACCAGCCCCAGCATTTT
V: TRBV7-9; size: NA; J: TRBJ1-6; D: NA; CDR3: CASSQNNSPLHF; DNA: TGTGCCAGCAGCCAAAATAATTCACCCCTCCACTTT
V: TRBV28; size: NA; J: TRBJ2-2; D: NA; CDR3: CASSLRTRTGELFF; DNA: TGTGCCAGCAGCCTCCGGACTCGCACCGGGGAGCTGTTTTTT
V: TRBV12-3/TRBV12-4; size: few; J: TRBJ1-1; D: NA; CDR3: CASSSSSGDGRHSNTEAFF; DNA: TGTGCCAGCAGTTCCTCCTCTGGGGATGGACGACACTCGAACACTGAAGCTTTCTTT
V: TRBV7-9; size: many; J: TRBJ1-1; D: NA; CDR3: CASSLTQGRAFF; DNA: TGTGCCAGCAGCTTAACACAGGGTAGAGCTTTCTTT
V: TRBV7-6; size: few; J: TRBJ1-6; D: TRBD1; CDR3: CASSLGAGQGNSPLHF; DNA: TGTGCCAGCAGCTTAGGTGCTGGACAGGGGAATTCACCCCTCCACTTT
V: TRBV6-5; size: NA; J: TRBJ2-3; D: TRBD2; CDR3: CASRLAGGNTQYF; DNA: TGTGCCAGCAGACTAGCGGGAGGGAATACGCAGTATTTT
V: TRBV7-9; size: NA; J: TRBJ2-5; D: NA; CDR3: CASSLVTEQETQYF; DNA: TGTGCCAGCAGCTTAGTGACGGAACAAGAGACCCAGTACTTC